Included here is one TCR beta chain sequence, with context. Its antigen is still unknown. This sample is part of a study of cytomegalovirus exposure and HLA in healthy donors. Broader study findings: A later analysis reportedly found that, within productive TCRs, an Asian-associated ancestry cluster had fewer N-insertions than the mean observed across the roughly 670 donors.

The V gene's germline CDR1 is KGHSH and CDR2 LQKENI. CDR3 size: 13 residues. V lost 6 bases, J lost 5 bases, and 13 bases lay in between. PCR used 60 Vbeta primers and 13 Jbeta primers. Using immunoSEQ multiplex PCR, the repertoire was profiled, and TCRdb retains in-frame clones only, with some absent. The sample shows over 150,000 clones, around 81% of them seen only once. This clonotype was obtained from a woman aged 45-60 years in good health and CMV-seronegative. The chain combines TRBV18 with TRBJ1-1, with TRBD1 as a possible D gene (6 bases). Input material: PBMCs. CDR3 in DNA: TGTGCCAGCTCGCTCTACAGGGATACTGAAGCTTTCTTT. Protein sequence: CASSLYRDTEAFF.